A single sample gave rise to the 9 T cell receptor beta chains below, sequenced in a study of T cells in Graves' hyperthyroidism and ophthalmopathy. RNA transcripts yielded amplified TCR beta CDR3 regions. The primer set for the first-round RT-PCR of the TCR CDR3 was HTBI. TCRdb redid the calling of the multiplex PCR reads with MiXCR, one entry per CDR3 protein. Among 500,000 to 650,000 distinct CDR3 sequences, roughly 18% were seen once, and the ten largest hold around 17%. The sequencing input was blood. These receptors all come from a woman in her late teens or twenties with Graves' ophthalmopathy.

Ten or more counts support this clonotype. The chain has TRBV27 and TRBJ2-7, with 8 bases lining up with TRBD2. With V trimmed by 4 bases and J by 6 bases, 11 bases remained unmatched. CDR1 and CDR2 (germline): MNHEY, SMNVEV (reference sequence). This CDR3 spans 15 amino acids. Written as DNA, the CDR3 is TGTGCCAGCAGTTCCCGTCTCGGACTAGCTTTCGAGCAGTACTTC. Translated, it gives CASSSRLGLAFEQYF.

This clonotype was found a few times. The rearrangement links TRBV2 to TRBJ1-2; D uncertain. Trimming shortened V by 8 bases and J by 3 bases, and 19 bases separated the two germline ends. This CDR3 has 15 residues. Germline-derived CDR1 and CDR2 are SNHLY and FYNNEI. For the CDR3, the DNA is TGTGCCAGCCTTAGCAATAGGTGGAGTGACTATGGCTACACCTTC. Encoded protein: CASLSNRWSDYGYTF.

This clonotype was detected a few times. The chain employs TRBV29-1 and TRBJ2-3; perhaps D is TRBD1 or TRBD2 (5 bases each). Germline V gene data show CDR1 as SQVTM and CDR2 as ANQGSEA. V lost 3 bases to trimming and J lost 6 bases, with 22 bases between them. The CDR3 is 16 residues long. The CDR3 DNA reads TGCAGCGTTGAGAGGGGACGAAGGGGAGACTACGATACGCAGTATTTT. Amino acids: CSVERGRRGDYDTQYF.

In its sample, this clonotype was seen many times. This rearrangement joins TRBV2 to TRBJ1-2, with 9 bases matching TRBD1. The germline CDR1 and CDR2 sequences are SNHLY and FYNNEI. V trimming: 8 bases; J trimming: 4 bases; junction bases outside the gene matches: 11. CDR3 size: 15 residues. Here the CDR3 DNA reads TGTGCCAGCGGAGAGGGGACAGGGCTCGGCTATGGCTACACCTTC. Translating gives CASGEGTGLGYGYTF.

The V call is TRBV20-1, the J call TRBJ2-5; TRBD2 agrees at 8 bases. This CDR3 comprises 15 residues. Germline loops: CDR1 DFQATT, CDR2 SNEGSKA (reference sequence). V shed 6 bases, J shed 2 bases, and the junction held 11 bases outside the gene matches. CDR3 sequence reads: CSAEYGGAPQETQYF. The DNA for the CDR3 is TGCAGTGCCGAGTACGGGGGGGCCCCTCAAGAGACCCAGTACTTC.

This clonotype was detected ten times or more. The rearrangement uses TRBV2 and TRBJ2-5, with D possibly being TRBD2 (6 bases). The germline CDR1 and CDR2 sequences are SNHLY and FYNNEI. The V end lost 2 bases, the J end lost 5 bases, and 15 bases lay between the germline ends. The CDR3 is 15 amino acids. The CDR3 bases are TGTGCCAGCAGTGAATTTCGGGGGAGCGGTGAGACCCAGTACTTC. This sequence encodes CASSEFRGSGETQYF.

The rearrangement links TRBV29-1 to TRBJ2-1; TRBD1 matches at 8 bases. CDR3 length equals 15 residues. V shed 6 bases and J 2 bases; nucleotides not matched to a gene: 9. Germline V CDR1 and CDR2: SQVTM, ANQGSEA. The CDR3 loop reads CSVAQTGATYNEQFF. CDR3 in DNA: TGCAGCGTGGCACAGACAGGGGCGACCTACAATGAGCAGTTCTTC.

The chain recombines TRBV19 with TRBJ2-2; D could derive from TRBD1 or TRBD2 (6 bases each). The germline CDR1 and CDR2 sequences are LNHDA and SQIVND (reference sequence). Deletions cut 1 base from V and 7 bases from J, with 13 bases between. The CDR3 extends over 15 amino acids. The CDR3 here is CASSIGGTSYGELFF. The CDR3 coding sequence is TGTGCCAGTAGTATAGGCGGGACATCATACGGGGAGCTGTTTTTT.

This clonotype was picked up a small number of times. This chain connects TRBV27 to TRBJ2-7; 8 nucleotides line up with TRBD1. The V gene's germline CDR1 is MNHEY and CDR2 SMNVEV (reference sequence). This CDR3 spans 18 amino acids. V lost 1 base to trimming and J lost 5 bases; unmatched junction nucleotides: 16. The CDR3 DNA reads TGTGCCAGCAGTTTATTTCGGGGACAGGCCCTCCCCGGGAACGAGCAGTACTTC. Translated: CASSLFRGQALPGNEQYF.